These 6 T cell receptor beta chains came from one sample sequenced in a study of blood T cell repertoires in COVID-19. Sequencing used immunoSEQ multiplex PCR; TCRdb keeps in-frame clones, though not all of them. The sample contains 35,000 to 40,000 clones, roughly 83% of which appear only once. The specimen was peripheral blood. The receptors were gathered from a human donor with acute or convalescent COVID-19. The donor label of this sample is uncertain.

CDR3 region: CASSQTGTSNEQFF. In DNA, the CDR3 is TGTGCCAGCAGTCAAACCGGGACTAGCAATGAGCAGTTCTTC. V is TRBV6-5 and J is TRBJ2-1, with 8 bases that match TRBD2. After removal of 5 bases from V and 6 bases from J, the junction contained 6 bases not matched to a gene. Germline CDR1 reads MNHEY; CDR2 reads SVGAGI. The CDR3 length is 14 residues.

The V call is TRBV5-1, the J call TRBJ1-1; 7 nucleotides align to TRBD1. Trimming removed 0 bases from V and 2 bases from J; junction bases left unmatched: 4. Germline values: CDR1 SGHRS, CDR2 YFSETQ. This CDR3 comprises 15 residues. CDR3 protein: CASSLEGAPNTEAFF. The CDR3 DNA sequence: TGCGCCAGCAGCTTGGAGGGGGCCCCTAACACTGAAGCTTTCTTT.

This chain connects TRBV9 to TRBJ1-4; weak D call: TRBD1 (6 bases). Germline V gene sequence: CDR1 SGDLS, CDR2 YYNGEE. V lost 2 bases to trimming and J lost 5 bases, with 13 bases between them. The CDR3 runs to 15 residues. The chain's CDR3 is CASSVSGQLNEKLFF. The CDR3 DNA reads TGTGCCAGCAGCGTTTCTGGACAGTTAAATGAAAAACTGTTTTTT.

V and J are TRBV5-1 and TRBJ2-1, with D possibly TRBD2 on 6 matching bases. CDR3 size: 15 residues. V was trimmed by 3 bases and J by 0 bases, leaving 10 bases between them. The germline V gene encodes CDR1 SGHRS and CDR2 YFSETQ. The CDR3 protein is CASSSGLISYNEQFF. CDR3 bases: TGCGCCAGCAGCTCGGGACTCATCTCCTACAATGAGCAGTTCTTC.

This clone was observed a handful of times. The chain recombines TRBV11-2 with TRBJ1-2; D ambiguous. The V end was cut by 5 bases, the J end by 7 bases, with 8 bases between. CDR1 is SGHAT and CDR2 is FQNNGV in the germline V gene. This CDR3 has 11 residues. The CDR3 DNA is TGTGCCAGCAGCCTACTGTCTGGCTACACCTTC. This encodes CASSLLSGYTF.

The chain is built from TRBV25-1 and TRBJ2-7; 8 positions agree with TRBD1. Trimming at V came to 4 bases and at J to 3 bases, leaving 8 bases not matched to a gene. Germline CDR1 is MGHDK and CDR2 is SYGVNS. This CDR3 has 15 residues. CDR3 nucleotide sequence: TGTGCCAGCAGTGTCACTGCCGGGACAGGCTACGAGCAGTACTTC. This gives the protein CASSVTAGTGYEQYF.